The 7 T cell receptor beta chains reported below all come from one sample, sequenced in a study of blood T cell repertoires in COVID-19. Produced via immunoSEQ multiplex PCR; TCRdb's table is partial and in-frame only. In the table there are roughly 390,000 clones, 70% to 90% of which are singletons. Sequenced input: peripheral blood. These receptors were taken from a woman in her 30s with COVID-19, enrolled during active disease.

This chain connects TRBV29-1 to TRBJ2-3; 11 bases align to TRBD2. Germline CDR1 SQVTM, CDR2 ANQGSEA. The V segment lost 4 bases and the J segment 4 bases; nucleotides outside the gene matches: 4. This CDR3 region has 14 residues. The CDR3 loop is CSVGTSGRSDTQYF. CDR3 sequence (DNA): TGCAGCGTTGGGACTAGCGGGCGATCAGATACGCAGTATTTT.

This clone showed up just a few times. This chain uses TRBV11-2 with TRBJ1-1; TRBD1 agrees at 7 bases. The CDR3 is 11 residues long. V shed 4 bases and J 10 bases; nucleotides not matched to a gene: 3. Germline lookup yields CDR1 SGHAT and CDR2 FQNNGV. The CDR3 region has the DNA TGTGCCAGCAGCTCCCGGGACAGAGCTTTCTTT. Encoded protein: CASSSRDRAFF.

This clone has a single count. V gene TRBV2 combines with J gene TRBJ1-2; 9 bases map to TRBD1. Germline assignment: CDR1 SNHLY and CDR2 FYNNEI. V was pared by 5 bases and J by 7 bases, with 8 bases of the junction left unmatched. The CDR3 sequence is 14 residues long. The CDR3 loop is CASSLDRGMAGYTF. CDR3 nucleotide sequence: TGTGCCAGCAGTCTCGACAGGGGGATGGCTGGCTACACCTTC.

V gene TRBV28 combines with J gene TRBJ1-1; 7 nucleotides align to TRBD1. Germline V gene sequence: CDR1 MDHEN, CDR2 SYDVKM. V lost 5 bases to trimming and J lost 4 bases; unmatched junction nucleotides: 7. The CDR3 runs 14 residues. CDR3 in amino acids: CASSETGYGTEAFF. In DNA form, the CDR3 reads TGTGCCAGCAGTGAGACAGGGTATGGCACTGAAGCTTTCTTT.

In its sample, this clone was seen once. The chain employs TRBV5-1 and TRBJ2-1, with 10 positions matching TRBD2. CDR1 and CDR2 (germline): SGHRS, YFSETQ. The CDR3 has 17 amino acids. Germline trimming cut 5 bases from V and 3 bases from J; bases unmatched to any gene: 11. CDR3 DNA sequence: TGCGCCAGCAGAAAGAGCGGGAGGGCCTCGAGCTACAATGAGCAGTTCTTC. Translation gives CASRKSGRASSYNEQFF.

The CDR3 DNA reads TGTGCCTGGAGTGTCAGGGGGATGAACACTGAAGCTTTCTTT. It codes for CAWSVRGMNTEAFF. This chain joins TRBV30 and TRBJ1-1; 7 nucleotides agree with TRBD1. The J segment lost 0 bases and the V segment lost 0 bases, leaving 1 base of the junction unmatched. CDR1 is GTSNPN and CDR2 is SVGIG in the germline V gene (reference sequence). The CDR3 length is 14 residues.

The chain joins TRBV5-1 to TRBJ2-2, with a weak D call TRBD1 (5 bases). There are 15 residues in the CDR3. Germline V gene sequence: CDR1 SGHRS, CDR2 YFSETQ. Trimming took 4 bases from V and 0 from J, leaving 10 bases between them. In DNA form, the CDR3 reads TGCGCCAGCAGCACAGGACAACCGAACACCGGGGAGCTGTTTTTT. Translated: CASSTGQPNTGELFF.